The rows below give T cell receptor beta chains drawn from one sample of a study of shared clonotypes between healthy human individuals. Measured with immunoSEQ multiplex PCR; TCRdb has only the in-frame clones, and not every one. Of 600,000 to 750,000 clones in the sample, roughly 78% were seen once. The sample consisted of memory CD4+ T cells sorted from blood. These receptors originate from a woman aged 25 to 39 in good health. CDR3s include the opening cysteine and the closing phenylalanine or tryptophan. D genes are given only for firm matches. Clone size is stated in some rows and not others, as once, few, many or a class when expanded.

j_call	clone_size	d_call	v_call	cdr3_nt	cdr3_aa
TRBJ2-7	-	TRBD1	TRBV18	TGTGCCAGCTCAGCAGGGCGCGGACAGGGTTTATACGAGCAGTACTTC	CASSAGRGQGLYEQYF
TRBJ2-7	-	-	TRBV20-1	TGCAGTGCTTTTGAAGCCGGAACGCAGTACTTC	CSAFEAGTQYF
TRBJ2-3	many	TRBD2	TRBV27	TGTGCCAGCAGGGAGCTTGGGCGGGAGGATCCTAAGCAGTATTTT	CASRELGREDPKQYF
TRBJ1-2	-	-	TRBV11-2	TGTGCCAGCAGGAGGGACGGGGTGAAGGGCTACACCTTC	CASRRDGVKGYTF
TRBJ2-7	-	TRBD1	TRBV15	TGTGCCACCGGCGACAGGGTTGGAAGTGAGCAGTACTTC	CATGDRVGSEQYF
TRBJ2-3	-	-	TRBV5-4	TGTGCCAGCAGCTTGAAGCTCCGTCCCAGCACAGATACGCAGTATTTT	CASSLKLRPSTDTQYF
TRBJ2-1	-	-	TRBV6-5	TGTGCCAGCAGCATTCCTGGTGAGCAGTTCTTC	CASSIPGEQFF
TRBJ2-2	-	-	TRBV4-2	TGTGCCAGCAGCAGAGGGGGAACCGGGGAGCTGTTTTTT	CASSRGGTGELFF
TRBJ2-1	-	-	TRBV5-1	TGCGCCAGCAGCACCACTAGCAATGAGCAGTTCTTC	CASSTTSNEQFF
TRBJ1-5	few	-	TRBV7-9	TGTGCCAGCAGCTTAGGACAGTATCAGCCCCAGCATTTT	CASSLGQYQPQHF
TRBJ2-2	-	TRBD2	TRBV18	TGTGCCAGCCACCGGGATAGCGGGGGCCCTAATACCGGGGAGCTGTTTTTT	CASHRDSGGPNTGELFF
TRBJ1-2	-	-	TRBV6-6	TGTGCCAGCAGTTACTCGATTGACAGCTTATTCACCTTC	CASSYSIDSLFTF
TRBJ2-6	-	TRBD1	TRBV19	TGTGCCAGTAGTACCGTACGGACAGGGACAATCTCCTATTCTGGGGCCAACGTCCTGACTTTC	CASSTVRTGTISYSGANVLTF
TRBJ1-1	few	-	TRBV7-7	TGTGCCAGCAGCCATGGGACGGATTTGAACACTGAAGCTTTCTTT	CASSHGTDLNTEAFF
TRBJ2-5	-	-	TRBV5-1	TGCGCCAGCAGAGTTCAGGGCACGATCTACCAAGAGACCCAGTACTTC	CASRVQGTIYQETQYF
TRBJ2-1	-	TRBD2	TRBV5-1	TGCGCCAGCAGCACACTAGCGGGCAGCTACAATGAGCAGTTCTTC	CASSTLAGSYNEQFF
TRBJ2-5	-	TRBD2	TRBV5-4	TGTGCCAGCAGCACCGGGACTAGCCCTCAGGAGACCCAGTACTTC	CASSTGTSPQETQYF
TRBJ2-4	-	-	TRBV28	TGTGCCAGCAGCCCTCGGTGGGGGATTCTAGCCAAAAACATTCAGTACTTC	CASSPRWGILAKNIQYF
TRBJ2-7	-	-	TRBV28	TGTGCCAGCCAAACAGGGATGAGGGAGCAGTACTTC	CASQTGMREQYF
TRBJ2-3	many	-	TRBV28	TGTGCCAGCAGTTTTTTACCAGCGGAGACCACAGATACGCAGTATTTT	CASSFLPAETTDTQYF
TRBJ1-1	-	TRBD1	TRBV6-1	TGTGCCAGCAGTGAATACAGGGGGGCGTACACTGAAGCTTTCTTT	CASSEYRGAYTEAFF
TRBJ2-7	-	TRBD2	TRBV10-1	TGCGCCAGCAGTGAGGGGACTAGCGGGGGCTACGAGCAGTACTTC	CASSEGTSGGYEQYF
TRBJ2-7	-	-	TRBV5-1	TGCGCCAGCAGCTTAAGCGGTGCAGGGAGCTACGAGCAGTACTTC	CASSLSGAGSYEQYF
TRBJ1-5	-	TRBD1	TRBV15	TGTGCCACCAGCAGAGGGGACAGGGGGGTTCAGCCCCAGCATTTT	CATSRGDRGVQPQHF
TRBJ1-2	once	-	TRBV28	TGTGCCAGCAGTTTTGGGGGGCCAAACTATGGCTACACCTTC	CASSFGGPNYGYTF
TRBJ1-1	-	-	TRBV27	TGTGCCAGCAGCTATACCTTACAGGACCTTATGAACACTGAAGCTTTCTTT	CASSYTLQDLMNTEAFF
TRBJ2-7	-	TRBD1	TRBV28	TGTGCCAGCAGTCCGGGACAGGGTCCTCCCGAGCAGTACTTC	CASSPGQGPPEQYF
TRBJ2-7	-	TRBD2	TRBV5-1	TGCGCCAGCAGCTTGGGTCCGGGAGGGCCAGCTTTTCTCGGTGAGCAGTACTTC	CASSLGPGGPAFLGEQYF
TRBJ2-5	-	TRBD2	TRBV25-1	TGTGCCAGCACCAAGCGGGACTCCGAGGAAGAAGAGACCCAGTACTTC	CASTKRDSEEEETQYF
TRBJ2-7	-	-	TRBV10-3	TGTGCCATCAGACGGGACGGCCCCTACGAGCAGTACTTC	CAIRRDGPYEQYF
TRBJ1-1	once	-	TRBV19	TGTGCCAGTAGTATAGACCGGTTGCTCATGAACACTGAAGCTTTCTTT	CASSIDRLLMNTEAFF
TRBJ2-3	-	-	TRBV9	TGTGCCAGCAGCGTAGTGTTAACGGGATTCACAGATACGCAGTATTTT	CASSVVLTGFTDTQYF
TRBJ1-5	-	TRBD1	TRBV10-2	TGCGCCAGTCGTTACGGGACAGGGTTCAATCAGCCCCAGCATTTT	CASRYGTGFNQPQHF
TRBJ1-1	-	TRBD1	TRBV11-2	TGTGCCAGCAGCCTGCAGGGGGTTAGCACTGAAGCTTTCTTT	CASSLQGVSTEAFF
TRBJ2-5	-	-	TRBV5-1	TGCGCCAGCAGCTTGGCTATCGCAGGAGAGTACCAAGAGACCCAGTACTTC	CASSLAIAGEYQETQYF
TRBJ1-1	-	-	TRBV15	TGTGCCACCAGCAGAGATCGAGGGGCCCCAGCTTTCTTT	CATSRDRGAPAFF
TRBJ1-5	few	-	TRBV30	TGTGCCTGGAGTAGGGACAGCAATCAGCCCCAGCATTTT	CAWSRDSNQPQHF
TRBJ1-1	-	-	TRBV5-1	TGCGCCAGCAGAAGCGGACACGCGAACACTGAAGCTTTCTTT	CASRSGHANTEAFF
TRBJ1-2	few	-	TRBV2	TGTGCCAGCGGTGAGGGACGGCATGGCTACACCTTC	CASGEGRHGYTF
TRBJ1-2	few	-	TRBV19	TGTGCCAGTGGGGGGTATGGCTACACCTTC	CASGGYGYTF
TRBJ2-1	-	-	TRBV6-5	TGTGCCAGCAGTTACGACGGGAGCTCCTACAATGAGCAGTTCTTC	CASSYDGSSYNEQFF
TRBJ2-7	-	-	TRBV27	TGTGCCAGCAGTTTCTTAAACCGCGAGCAGTACTTC	CASSFLNREQYF
TRBJ1-3	-	-	TRBV23-1	TGCGCCAGCAGTCAATCTCTAAACTCTGGAAACACCATATATTTT	CASSQSLNSGNTIYF
TRBJ2-1	many	TRBD2	TRBV25-1	TGTGCCAGCAGTGGAAGGACTAGCGGACCGAGCGATGAGCAGTTCTTC	CASSGRTSGPSDEQFF
TRBJ1-2	-	-	TRBV5-1	TGCGCCAGCAGCAGGGATCTTCAGCGATCTAACTATGGCTACACCTTC	CASSRDLQRSNYGYTF
TRBJ2-1	-	-	TRBV9	TGTGCCAGCAGCGTAGACAGGGCCTTGAACAATGAGCAGTTCTTC	CASSVDRALNNEQFF
TRBJ1-4	-	-	TRBV7-2	TGTGCCAGCAGCCCACATATGTTAAATGAAAAACTGTTTTTT	CASSPHMLNEKLFF
TRBJ2-5	-	TRBD1	TRBV7-7	TGTGCCAGCAGCCCGGACAGGGGCCAAGAGACCCAGTACTTC	CASSPDRGQETQYF
TRBJ1-4	-	TRBD1	TRBV18	TGTGCCAGCTCACCGGACAGGACTAATGAAAAACTGTTTTTT	CASSPDRTNEKLFF
TRBJ1-2	-	TRBD1	TRBV6-5	TGTGCCAGCAGAGAGGGGACAGGGCTTGGCTACACCTTC	CASREGTGLGYTF
TRBJ2-2	-	TRBD1	TRBV27	TGTGCCAGCAGTTTACGCCCGACAGGGATGAAAGGCGCAGAGCTGTTTTTT	CASSLRPTGMKGAELFF
TRBJ2-5	-	-	TRBV7-2	TGTGCCAGCAGACCACCTAATGTACAAGAGACCCAGTACTTC	CASRPPNVQETQYF